This record concerns one T cell receptor beta chain sequence. Profiling relied on immunoSEQ multiplex PCR, and the TCRdb table lists in-frame clones only, not all of them. The sample shows about 340,000 clones, roughly 85% of them seen only once. This entry comes from a study of blood T cell repertoires in COVID-19. The CDR3 has 13 residues. CDR1 is SGHTA and CDR2 is FQGNSA in the germline V gene. Trimming shortened V by 4 bases and J by 6 bases, and 12 bases separated the two germline ends. Participants had their cohort set by participant-reported clinical history. V gene TRBV7-2 combines with J gene TRBJ2-5, with D possibly being TRBD2 (5 bases). This clonotype originated in a woman aged 40-49 years with acute COVID-19. Source material: PBMCs or T cells enriched from blood (not recorded which). CDR3 amino acids: CASSSGVGKTQYF. The CDR3 coding sequence is TGTGCCAGCAGCTCCGGGGTAGGGAAGACCCAGTACTTC.